This TCR beta chain was captured by sequencing in a study of cytotoxic CD8 clonotypes in ibrutinib-treated CLL. Study outcomes and limitations: Against age-matched healthy donors, baseline clonality ran higher and tracked circulating CD8+ T-cell counts. Clonality climbed at ibrutinib response, then dropped toward baseline at progression.

Assay used: immunoSEQ multiplex PCR; TCRdb lists only in-frame clones, some missing. The sample gives approximately 45,000 clones, about 72% of which show up once; about 13% is in the top ten. Regarding this clone: What it binds is unknown.

This CDR3 spans 22 amino acids. Source: PBMCs, taken after 12 months of ibrutinib treatment. The rearrangement uses TRBV21-1 and TRBJ1-5; the table calls TRBD1, which could not be checked here. TRBV21-1 has pseudogene status. The clonotype was recovered from a human donor with chronic lymphocytic leukemia. The DNA of the CDR3 is TGTGCCAGCAGCAGAAGAAAAGGATTCCGGACAGGGATTGGAACGGACAATCAGCCCCAGCATTTT. Protein product: CASSRRKGFRTGIGTDNQPQHF.